This T cell receptor (beta chain) was recovered during a study of response to subunit inactivated influenza vaccine. The CDR3 runs to 17 residues. Germline V lookup: CDR1 SGHRS, CDR2 YFSETQ. Unmatched junction bases numbered 4, after V lost 2 bases and J lost 0 bases. TCRdb re-derived calls from the RT-PCR reads in MiXCR, one entry per CDR3 protein. The sample lists hundreds of thousands of distinct CDR3 sequences, about an eighth occurring once. The sequenced sample was PBMCs from blood, obtained on the day of vaccination. The TCR originated in a man between 50 and 59 years old who received an inactivated influenza vaccine. The chain employs TRBV5-1 and TRBJ2-1; TRBD2 matches at 11 bases. The CDR3 sequence is CASSFPSGRFSYNEQFF. The CDR3, as DNA: TGCGCCAGCAGCTTCCCTAGCGGGAGGTTCTCCTACAATGAGCAGTTCTTC.